This T cell receptor (beta chain) appears in the sequencing data of a study of neurological immune-mediated disorders. The length of the CDR3 is 15 residues. The V end lost 2 bases, the J end lost 8 bases, and 19 bases lay between the germline ends. Per the germline V gene, CDR1 is SGHRS and CDR2 is YFSETQ. The study, taken as a whole, reports: The greatest TCR clonal expansion appeared in HTLV-1-associated myelopathy and the smallest, falling below healthy controls, in multiple sclerosis. The study found no CDR3 amino acid sequences shared by expanded clones across subjects, suggesting private repertoires in all groups.

This clonotype showed up many times. The antigen is not known. The team produced cDNA through 5'RACE using 10-nucleotide random UMIs. A single record per CDR3 protein comes from TCRdb applying MiXCR to the 5' RACE reads. The profile shows some 37,000 distinct CDR3 sequences, around 4.8% of them singletons. What was sequenced was CD4+ T cells from blood. The sequence was obtained from a man between 18 and 29 years old in good health. The chain is built from TRBV5-1 and TRBJ1-1; a weak D match, TRBD1 (5 bases). CDR3 residues: CASSLTGTGRVEAFF. DNA for the CDR3: TGCGCCAGCAGCTTAACCGGGACGGGGAGAGTAGAAGCTTTCTTT.